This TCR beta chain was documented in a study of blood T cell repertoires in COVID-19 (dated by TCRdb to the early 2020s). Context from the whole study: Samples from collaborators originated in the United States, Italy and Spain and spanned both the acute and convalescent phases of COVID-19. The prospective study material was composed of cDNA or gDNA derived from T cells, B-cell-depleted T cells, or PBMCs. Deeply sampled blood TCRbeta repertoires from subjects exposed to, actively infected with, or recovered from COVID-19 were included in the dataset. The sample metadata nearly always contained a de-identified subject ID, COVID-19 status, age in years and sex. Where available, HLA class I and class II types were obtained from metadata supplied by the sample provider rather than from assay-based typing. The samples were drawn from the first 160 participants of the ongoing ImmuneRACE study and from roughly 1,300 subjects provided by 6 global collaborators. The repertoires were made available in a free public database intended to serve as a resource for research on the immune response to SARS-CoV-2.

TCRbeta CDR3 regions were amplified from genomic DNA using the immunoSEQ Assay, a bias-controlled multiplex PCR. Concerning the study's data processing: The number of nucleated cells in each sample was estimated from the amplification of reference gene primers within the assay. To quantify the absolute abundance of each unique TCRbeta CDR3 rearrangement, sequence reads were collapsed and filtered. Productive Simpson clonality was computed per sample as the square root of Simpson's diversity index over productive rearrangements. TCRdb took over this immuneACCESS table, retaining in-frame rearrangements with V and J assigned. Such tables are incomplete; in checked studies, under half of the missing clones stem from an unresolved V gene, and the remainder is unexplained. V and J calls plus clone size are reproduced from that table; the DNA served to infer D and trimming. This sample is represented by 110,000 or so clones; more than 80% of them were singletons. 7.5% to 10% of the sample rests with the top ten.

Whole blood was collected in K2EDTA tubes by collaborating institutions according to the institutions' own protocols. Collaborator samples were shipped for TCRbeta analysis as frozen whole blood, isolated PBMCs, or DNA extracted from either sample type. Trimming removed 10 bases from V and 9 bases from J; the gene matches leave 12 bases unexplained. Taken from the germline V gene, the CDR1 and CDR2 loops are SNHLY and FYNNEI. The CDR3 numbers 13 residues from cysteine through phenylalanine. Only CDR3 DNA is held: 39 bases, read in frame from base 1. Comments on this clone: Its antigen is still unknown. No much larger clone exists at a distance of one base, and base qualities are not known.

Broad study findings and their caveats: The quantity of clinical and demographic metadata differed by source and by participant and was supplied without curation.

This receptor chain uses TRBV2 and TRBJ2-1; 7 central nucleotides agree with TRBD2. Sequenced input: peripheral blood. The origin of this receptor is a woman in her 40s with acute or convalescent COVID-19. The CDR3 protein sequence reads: CATSRTGRGEQFF. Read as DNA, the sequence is TGTGCCACATCTAGGACGGGGAGGGGTGAGCAGTTCTTC.